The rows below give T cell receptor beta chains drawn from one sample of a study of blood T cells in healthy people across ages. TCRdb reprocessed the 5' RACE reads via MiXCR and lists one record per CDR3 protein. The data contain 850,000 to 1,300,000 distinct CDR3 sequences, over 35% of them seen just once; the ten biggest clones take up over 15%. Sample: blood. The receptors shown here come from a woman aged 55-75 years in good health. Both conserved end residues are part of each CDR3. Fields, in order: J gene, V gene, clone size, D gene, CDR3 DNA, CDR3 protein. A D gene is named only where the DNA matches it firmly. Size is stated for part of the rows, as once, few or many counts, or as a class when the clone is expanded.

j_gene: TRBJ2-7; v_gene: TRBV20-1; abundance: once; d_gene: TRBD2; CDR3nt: TGCAGTGCTAGCCGGGCTAGCGGGACGGAGCAGTACTTC; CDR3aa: CSASRASGTEQYF
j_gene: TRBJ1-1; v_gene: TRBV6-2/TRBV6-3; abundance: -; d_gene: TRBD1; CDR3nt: TGTGCCAGCGCGGACAGGGGGAACACTGAAGCTTTCTTT; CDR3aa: CASADRGNTEAFF
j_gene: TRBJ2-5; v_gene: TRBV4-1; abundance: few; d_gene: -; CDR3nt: TGCGCCAGCAGCCAACAGGGCACTCAAGAGACCCAGTACTTC; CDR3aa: CASSQQGTQETQYF
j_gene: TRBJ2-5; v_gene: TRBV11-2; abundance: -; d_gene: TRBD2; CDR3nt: TGTGCCAGCAGCTCCCCTCTAGCGGGAGAAGAGACCCAGTACTTC; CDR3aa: CASSSPLAGEETQYF
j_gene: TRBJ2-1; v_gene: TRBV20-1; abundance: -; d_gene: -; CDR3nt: TGCAGTGCTAGAAGACGAGCAGAGAACAATGAGCAGTTCTTC; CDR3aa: CSARRRAENNEQFF
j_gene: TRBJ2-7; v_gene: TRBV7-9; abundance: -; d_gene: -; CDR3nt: TGTGCCAGCAACTTAGGTGGGCTCGCCTACGAGCAGTACTTC; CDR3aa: CASNLGGLAYEQYF
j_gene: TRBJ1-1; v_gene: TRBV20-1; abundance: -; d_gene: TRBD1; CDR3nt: TGCAGTGCTATGCAGGACAGGCTTGAAGCTTTCTTT; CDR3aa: CSAMQDRLEAFF
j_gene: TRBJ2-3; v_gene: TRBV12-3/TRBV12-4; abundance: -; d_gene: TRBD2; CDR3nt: TGTGCCAGCAGTATCCGACTAGCGGGAGGGCCCCCAGATACGCAGTATTTT; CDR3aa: CASSIRLAGGPPDTQYF
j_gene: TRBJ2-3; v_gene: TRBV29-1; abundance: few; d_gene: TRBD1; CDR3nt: TGCAGCGTTACAGGGGAAGGGATCACAGATACGCAGTATTTT; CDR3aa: CSVTGEGITDTQYF
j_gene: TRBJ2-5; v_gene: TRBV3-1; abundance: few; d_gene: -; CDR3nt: TGTGCCAGCAGGGGCCGAGGTCAGGCGACGGAGACCCAGTACTTC; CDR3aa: CASRGRGQATETQYF
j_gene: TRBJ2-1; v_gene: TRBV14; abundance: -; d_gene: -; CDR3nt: TGTGCCAGCGGAACCGGGACCCTCTACAATGAGCAGTTCTTC; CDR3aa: CASGTGTLYNEQFF
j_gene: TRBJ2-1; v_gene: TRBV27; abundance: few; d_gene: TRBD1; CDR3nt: TGTGCCAGCAGTTCACTCATCACAGGGGGCTCCTACAATGAGCAGTTCTTC; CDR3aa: CASSSLITGGSYNEQFF
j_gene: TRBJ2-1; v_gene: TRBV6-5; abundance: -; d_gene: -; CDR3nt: TGTGCCAGCAGTTACTCAGGGGCCAGGGGGCAGTTCTTC; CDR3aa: CASSYSGARGQFF
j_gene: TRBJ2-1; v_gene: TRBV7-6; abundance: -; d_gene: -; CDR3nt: TGTGCCAGCAGCTCCCTGGGGGGAGAGGATGAGCAGTTCTTC; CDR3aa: CASSSLGGEDEQFF
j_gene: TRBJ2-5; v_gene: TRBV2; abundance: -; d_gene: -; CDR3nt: TGTGCCAGCAGTGAAAAGGGTACTCTACAAGAGACCCAGTACTTC; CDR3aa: CASSEKGTLQETQYF
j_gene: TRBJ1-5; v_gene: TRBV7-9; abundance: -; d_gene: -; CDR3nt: TGTGCCAGCAGCTTATACCCCGGCGGAAATAGCAATCAGCCCCAGCATTTT; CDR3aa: CASSLYPGGNSNQPQHF
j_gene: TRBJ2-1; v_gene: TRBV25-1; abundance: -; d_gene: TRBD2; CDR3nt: TGTGCCAGCAGTGAATGTATTCTGGGGGGACTAGCGGCAAAGAGCTCCTACAATGAGCAGTTCTTC; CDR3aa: CASSECILGGLAAKSSYNEQFF
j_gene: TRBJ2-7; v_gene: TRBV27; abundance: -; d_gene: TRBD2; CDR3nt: TGTGCCAGCCGAGGACTAGCGGCAAGGCCACCCTACGAGCAGTACTTC; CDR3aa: CASRGLAARPPYEQYF
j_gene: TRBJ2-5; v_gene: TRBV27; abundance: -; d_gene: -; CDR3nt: TGTGCCAGCAGTTTATCAGGTGGAATGGGGGAGACCCAGTACTTC; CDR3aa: CASSLSGGMGETQYF
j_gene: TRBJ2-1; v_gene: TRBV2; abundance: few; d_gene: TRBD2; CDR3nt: TGTGCCAGTGGACTAGAAGGCGGCTACAATGAGCAGTTCTTC; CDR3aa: CASGLEGGYNEQFF